This T cell receptor (beta chain) was identified in a study of molecular identifiers for immune sequencing clone quantification (dated by TCRdb to 2016 to 2018). In terms of the full investigation: For a replicate experiment, RNA from approximately 20,000 or 100,000 naive CD8 T cells was divided into five aliquots, of which four were sequenced. This methods study benchmarked molecular-identifier clustering-based TCR repertoire sequencing (MIDCIRS) and TCR RNA copy counting, using CD8 T cells to do so. Findings and caveats that apply to the study as a whole: When barcode sub-clustering was left out, chimeric consensus sequences inflated TCR diversity, with chimeras reaching as high as 47%. Even against a background of some 920,000 naive CD8 T cells, spiked-in Jurkat TCR RNA amounting to a single cell's worth was reported to be detectable. Spiked-in Jurkat TCR RNA (about ten copies' worth), which is not part of the donor repertoire, was contained in the naive libraries. In CMV-specific effector cells, over 97% of molecules were held by clones above 20 RNA copies, whereas under 1% of molecules were held by such clones in naive cells. Roughly 2.8 recovered TCR RNA copies per cell were obtained by modeling, versus approximately 10 by digital PCR, implying a capture efficiency of about 30%. The sizes of highly expanded clones could end up underestimated when identical TCR molecules share a barcode.

Libraries were constructed by PCR. The data were produced on an Illumina HiSeq 4000. Bulk TCR libraries were prepared as previously described, using TCR primers listed in Table S5. Total RNA was purified with the Qiagen AllPrep DNA/RNA kit. Reads from multiple sequencing runs of the same library were pooled before analysis. Concerning the study's data processing: Reads were retained only if the reads had an exact TCR constant sequence, and the retained reads were trimmed to 150 nt and grouped according to their 12-nt molecular barcodes. Reads in each barcode group were sub-clustered using a 15% Levenshtein threshold, and a quality-weighted consensus sequence was built for each RNA molecule. Non-functional sequences were removed, as were lower-count sequences one edit away from another. Based on fitting two negative binomial distributions, any barcode sub-cluster with under 20% of the maximum read count was discarded. TCRdb passed the public sequencing reads through fastp at Q25 and MiXCR, retaining productive beta sequences. Entries are consolidated by CDR3 protein sequence, retaining the most common genes and DNA. These V and J calls derive from TCRdb rather than the authors' analysis. The sample data list just under 65,000 distinct CDR3 sequences, and under 20% of these were observed just once. The ten largest clones represent 1.4% to 1.5% of the sample.

Libraries of naive CD8 T cells were built from approximately 20,000 to 1,000,000 sorted cells, with 10%, 30% or 50% of the purified RNA used. On a BD FACSAria II, naive CD8 T cells were FACS-sorted as CD8+CD4-CCR7+CD45RA+ and collected into RLT Plus buffer. To test detection sensitivity, Jurkat RNA equivalent to about ten TCR copies was spiked into samples of roughly 18,000-1,100,000 naive CD8 T cells. Enrichment of CD8 T cells was done with RosetteSep CD8+ T Cell Enrichment Cocktail plus Ficoll-Paque, and ACK red cell lysis came afterward. This clonotype was found a few times. The antigen this receptor binds is unknown. No qualities accompany the bases; no much larger clone lies one base away. The germline V gene (reference sequence) gives CDR1 as PRHDT and CDR2 as FYEKMQ. V is shortened by 1 base, J by 3 bases, and the region joining them spans 13 bases. Inclusive of the bounding cysteine and phenylalanine, the CDR3 is 15 residues long. Of the read, only the CDR3 DNA is kept; its 45 bases are in frame from base 1.

Source material: naive CD8+ T cells from blood, with Jurkat cell RNA spiked in. The sample's cell subset or site, from its label and the paper: FACS-sorted CD8+CD4-CCR7+CD45RA+ naive T cells. Recombination linked TRBV13 to TRBJ2-7; the D gene is possibly TRBD2, with 5 bases matching. The sequence was collected from a human donor in good health. Some libraries in this study had Jurkat cell RNA spiked in. The nucleotide sequence is given as TGTGCCAGCAGCTTAGTTGGTAGCGAGAACTACGAGCAGTACTTC. Its amino acids are CASSLVGSENYEQYF. Extended through the reference TRBV13 and TRBJ2-7 proteins, this CDR3 yields the full variable domain: AAGVIQSPRHLIKEKRETATLKCYPIPRHDTVYWYQQGPGQDPQFLISFYEKMQSDKGSIPDRFSAQQFSDYHSELNMSSLELGDSALYFCASSLVGSENYEQYFGPGTRLTVT.